This T cell receptor beta chain appears in the sequencing data of a study of patients and donors after allogeneic stem cell transplantation. TCRdb fed the RT-PCR reads into MiXCR, producing one record per CDR3 protein. Here the sample spans more than 850,000 distinct CDR3 sequences, about a sixth being singletons. This CDR3 is built from 12 residues. In germline, CDR1 is DFQATT, CDR2 SNEGSKA (reference sequence). V was pared by 3 bases and J by 4 bases, with 8 bases between. This receptor was taken from a human donor who was either an allogeneic HSCT recipient or a stem cell or donor lymphocyte infusion donor (not recorded which). It is not recorded whose cells these are; they may come from a transplant donor. The sample was blood, either unsorted or a sorted T cell fraction (not recorded which). The chain is built from TRBV20-1 and TRBJ2-3; D ambiguous. DNA of the CDR3: TGCAGTGCTAGGCTAGTTGCAGATACGCAGTATTTT. Amino acid sequence: CSARLVADTQYF.